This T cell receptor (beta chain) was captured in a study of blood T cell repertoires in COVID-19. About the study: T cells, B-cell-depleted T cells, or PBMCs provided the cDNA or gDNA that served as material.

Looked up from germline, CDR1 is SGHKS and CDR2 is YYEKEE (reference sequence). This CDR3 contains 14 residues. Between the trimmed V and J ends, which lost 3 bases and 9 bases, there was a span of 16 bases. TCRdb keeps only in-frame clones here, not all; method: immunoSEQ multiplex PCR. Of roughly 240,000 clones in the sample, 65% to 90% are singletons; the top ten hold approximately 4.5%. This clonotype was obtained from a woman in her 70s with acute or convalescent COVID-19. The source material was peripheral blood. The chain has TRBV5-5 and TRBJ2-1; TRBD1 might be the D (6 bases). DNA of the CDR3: TGTGCCAGCAGCTCCGGTGCAGGGGCCGGTGAGCAGTTCTTC. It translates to CASSSGAGAGEQFF.